This T cell receptor beta chain was found in a study of regulatory T cells in long-lasting Graves disease. Findings and limits, study-wide: Fewer public clonotypes were shared by new patients (approximately 1,000) than by persistent patients (around 2,800). Persistent disease exhibited a predilection for TRBV28, TRBJ1-2 and TRBJ2-5.

As to time point: newly diagnosed GD, antithyroid drugs for less than 3 months. Researchers made the TCR library from RNA that was extracted from PBMCs. This clonotype showed up just a few times. Its specificity is unknown. CDR3 regions were amplified by Arm-PCR using iRepertoire HTBI primers to build TCR beta libraries. TCRdb recomputed calls from the multiplex PCR reads with MiXCR, one row per CDR3 protein. The table records a few hundred thousand distinct CDR3 sequences, approximately 12% of them present only once. The CDR3 runs to 13 residues. The V gene's germline CDR1 is SQVTM and CDR2 ANQGSEA. V lost 6 bases and J 3 bases, leaving 14 bases between the germline ends. The same sample was also used in a study of T cells in Graves' hyperthyroidism and ophthalmopathy.

This TCR came from a woman between 18 and 29 years old with Graves disease. This chain uses TRBV29-1 with TRBJ1-2; perhaps TRBD1 as D (5 bases). Source: peripheral blood mononuclear cells (PBMCs), taken at new diagnosis, from a patient treated with antithyroid drugs. Here the CDR3 reads CSVAGPEDYGYTF. CDR3 in DNA: TGCAGCGTGGCGGGACCCGAGGACTATGGCTACACCTTC.